The clone carrying this TCR beta chain appeared a few times. Its antigen is not identified. The sample holds other DNA sequences that translate to the same CDR3. It was with 60 Vbeta and 13 Jbeta primers that the PCR ran. The method was immunoSEQ multiplex PCR; TCRdb's version includes in-frame clones alone and lacks a portion of them. The top ten hold roughly 5.5% of the sample, which has under 40,000 clones, 75% to 90% seen once. Germline loops: CDR1 SGHRS, CDR2 YFSETQ. CDR3 length equals 11 residues. The V gene lost 4 bases and the J gene lost 3 bases, with 5 bases spanning the gap. The sample belongs to a study of cytomegalovirus exposure and HLA in healthy donors. Overall study findings and caveats: It was reported in a later analysis that an Asian-associated ancestry cluster showed fewer N-insertions than the approximately 670-donor mean.

The sequencing input was PBMCs. The TCR was taken from a male donor in good health and CMV-seronegative. V is TRBV5-1 and J is TRBJ2-7, with D perhaps TRBD1 (5 bases). The CDR3, as DNA: TGCGCCAGCAGCACAGGCTACGAGCAGTACTTC. It specifies CASSTGYEQYF.